This T cell receptor (beta chain) was identified during a study of cytomegalovirus exposure and HLA in healthy donors. Regarding donors, all were healthy bone marrow donors. The PCR used 60 Vbeta and 13 Jbeta primers. The protocol was immunoSEQ multiplex PCR, while the TCRdb copy is restricted to in-frame clones and leaves out a portion. The table lists about 150,000 clones, approximately 81% of them singletons. The sequencing input was PBMCs. The receptor was isolated from a woman under 30 in good health and CMV-seronegative.

The CDR3 DNA follows: TGTGCCAGCAGCCGCCGGGGACAGGGTTCCTACGAGCAGTACTTC. This gives the protein CASSRRGQGSYEQYF. The chain carries TRBV27 and TRBJ2-7; 9 bases fit TRBD1. Germline V lookup: CDR1 MNHEY, CDR2 SMNVEV (reference sequence). The CDR3 extends over 15 amino acids. J lost 1 base, V lost 6 bases, and 7 bases had no gene match.